Following are 25 T cell receptor beta chains from one sample sequenced in a study of T and B cells in COVID-19 patients (dated by TCRdb to the early 2020s). Genomic DNA extracted from blood, in amounts of roughly 230-550 ng, served as the starting material for amplifying TRB repertoires. Sequencing instrument: Illumina MiSeq. Multiplex PCR with BIOMED2 TRB-A/B primer pools was used to amplify the TRB rearrangements. TCRdb cleaned the public reads at Q25 with fastp, built clones with MiXCR and kept in-frame beta chains. Rows with one shared CDR3 protein collapse into an entry with the most common genes and DNA. For this sample there are 20,000 to 25,000 distinct CDR3 sequences; 25% to 30% appear just once. The ten largest account for about 2.8% of the sample. The source material was blood. The receptors were gathered from a human donor who had recovered from COVID-19.

Here the CDR3 reads CAISESVDTDTQYF. Here the CDR3 DNA reads TGTGCCATCAGTGAGTCAGTTGACACAGATACGCAGTATTTT. The chain joins TRBV10-3 to TRBJ2-3; D not certain. CDR1 ENHRY and CDR2 SYGVKD come from the germline V gene. The V gene lost 0 bases and the J gene lost 2 bases, with 6 bases spanning the gap. There are 14 residues in the CDR3.

For the CDR3, the DNA is TGTGCCAGCAGTCCCGGGACAGTAGCAGAGACCCAGTACTTC. Protein: CASSPGTVAETQYF. The rearrangement uses TRBV6-1 and TRBJ2-5; TRBD1 aligns across 7 bases. CDR1 and CDR2 from the germline V gene are MNHNS and SASEGT. Trimming took 5 bases from V and 4 from J; bases not matched to a gene: 7. The CDR3 covers 14 residues.

The chain joins TRBV19 to TRBJ1-2; D remains unclear. The CDR3 extends over 15 amino acids. Germline-derived CDR1 and CDR2 are LNHDA and SQIVND (reference sequence). Trimming stripped 3 bases from V and 2 bases from J, with 13 bases between. This CDR3 reads CASSMEDPRNYGYTF. The CDR3 bases are TGTGCCAGTAGTATGGAGGACCCAAGAAACTATGGCTACACCTTC.

The chain carries TRBV5-6 and TRBJ2-5; D not certain. V lost 3 bases and J lost 5, with 8 bases in between. The CDR3 contains 12 residues. Germline assignment: CDR1 SGHDT and CDR2 YYEEEE. The chain's CDR3 is CASSSRVETQYF. For the CDR3, the DNA is TGTGCCAGCAGCTCTAGAGTGGAGACCCAGTACTTC.

The rearrangement joins TRBV27 to TRBJ1-2; 12 bases are shared with TRBD1. With 7 bases clipped from V and 0 bases from J, the junction kept 3 bases outside the gene matches. The CDR3 runs to 15 residues. CDR1 MNHEY and CDR2 SMNVEV come from the germline V gene (reference sequence). The DNA of the CDR3 is TGTGCCAGCACGGGACAGGGGGCGTCTAACTATGGCTACACCTTC. This encodes CASTGQGASNYGYTF.

The rearrangement links TRBV7-9 to TRBJ2-7; the match to TRBD1 covers 8 bases. The CDR3 covers 14 residues. Per the germline V gene, CDR1 is SEHNR and CDR2 is FQNEAQ (reference sequence). J lost 3 bases, V lost 6 bases, and 7 bases had no gene match. Here the CDR3 DNA reads TGTGCCAGCAGTTCCGGACAGGGAGGCTACGAGCAGTACTTC. This encodes CASSSGQGGYEQYF.

The chain links TRBV19 to TRBJ1-6; D is undetermined. V was clipped by 9 bases and J by 5 bases, with 8 bases between them. Germline CDR1 LNHDA, CDR2 SQIVND (reference sequence). The CDR3 runs to 12 residues. CDR3 coding DNA: TGTGCCAGCCAGAGCGATAATTCACCCCTCCACTTT. It specifies CASQSDNSPLHF. The whole variable domain, remainder taken from reference TRBV19 and TRBJ1-6, is DGGITQSPKYLFRKEGQNVTLSCEQNLNHDAMYWYRQDPGQGLRLIYYSQIVNDFQKGDIAEGYSVSREKKESFPLTVTSAQKNPTAFYLCASQSDNSPLHFGNGTRLTVT.

The chain has TRBV10-3 and TRBJ2-7; 10 nucleotides agree with TRBD2. There are 16 residues in the CDR3. With 7 bases clipped from V and 7 bases from J, the junction kept 16 bases outside the gene matches. Germline loops: CDR1 ENHRY, CDR2 SYGVKD. The chain's CDR3 is CAITLSVSGRAGEQYF. The CDR3, as DNA: TGTGCCATCACCCTCTCAGTCAGCGGGAGGGCCGGTGAGCAGTACTTC.

This clonotype showed up just a few times. This chain connects TRBV6-5 to TRBJ2-6; D could derive from TRBD1 or TRBD2 (5 bases each). Trimming pared 6 bases from V and 0 bases from J, leaving 12 bases between. The length of the CDR3 is 16 residues. From germline, CDR1 is MNHEY and CDR2 SVGAGI. CDR3 coding DNA: TGTGCCAGCAGACGGGGCAGCCTCTCTGGGGCCAACGTCCTGACTTTC. Residues: CASRRGSLSGANVLTF.

By frequency in the sample, this clonotype is medium-sized. The V gene is TRBV29-1, the J gene TRBJ2-5; 8 nucleotides align to TRBD1. CDR3 length: 12 amino acids. Germline CDR1 and CDR2: SQVTM and ANQGSEA. V trimming: 6 bases; J trimming: 5 bases; junction bases outside the gene matches: 5. The CDR3 protein is CSVDRGVETQYF. The CDR3 DNA sequence: TGCAGCGTCGACAGGGGAGTGGAGACCCAGTACTTC.

The sample holds many counts of this clonotype. The J gene is TRBJ2-6, the V gene TRBV18; 8 bases agree with TRBD1. V lost 1 base, J lost 1 base, and 9 bases stayed unmatched. This CDR3 comprises 19 residues. The germline gives CDR1 KGHSH, CDR2 LQKENI. The CDR3 protein is CASSPRGQGMESGANVLTF. The CDR3, as DNA: TGTGCCAGCTCACCACGCGGACAGGGAATGGAATCTGGGGCCAACGTCCTGACTTTC.

This clonotype appeared a few times. The gene calls are TRBV12-3 or TRBV12-4 and TRBJ2-6, with D unresolved. The CDR3 contains 11 residues. Trimming shortened V by 7 bases and J by 6 bases, and 4 bases separated the two germline ends. Here the CDR3 reads CASTLANVLTF. As DNA, the CDR3 is TGTGCCAGCACCTTGGCCAACGTCCTGACTTTC.

V gene TRBV5-4 combines with J gene TRBJ2-1; 9 bases are a match to TRBD2. Germline lookup yields CDR1 SGHNT and CDR2 YYREEE (reference sequence). The CDR3 covers 16 residues. With 7 bases clipped from V and 5 bases from J, the junction kept 13 bases outside the gene matches. Here the CDR3 reads CASSPPAGGFHNEQFF. As DNA, the CDR3 is TGTGCCAGCTCACCACCTGCGGGGGGGTTCCACAATGAGCAGTTCTTC. The whole variable domain, remainder taken from reference TRBV5-4 and TRBJ2-1, is ETGVTQSPTHLIKTRGQQVTLRCSSQSGHNTVSWYQQALGQGPQFIFQYYREEENGRGNFPPRFSGLQFPNYSSELNVNALELDDSALYLCASSPPAGGFHNEQFFGPGTRLTVL.

The chain links TRBV5-6 to TRBJ2-1; TRBD1 matches at 8 bases. V gave up 1 base and J gave up 4 bases; unmatched junction bases: 7. The CDR3 is 16 amino acids. Per germline, CDR1 SGHDT and CDR2 YYEEEE. CDR3 nucleotide sequence: TGTGCCAGCAGCTTGTTTGGGACAGGACTATACAATGAGCAGTTCTTC. It encodes CASSLFGTGLYNEQFF.

This chain uses TRBV6-1 with TRBJ1-4; TRBD1 matches 9 bases. Germline CDR1 and CDR2: MNHNS and SASEGT. The CDR3 loop spans 15 amino acids. Unmatched junction bases numbered 6, after V lost 2 bases and J lost 8 bases. The CDR3 reads CASSERGTGSEKLFF. The CDR3 DNA reads as TGTGCCAGCAGTGAAAGGGGGACAGGGAGCGAAAAACTGTTTTTT.

CDR3 sequence reads: CASSYSGTSSYNEQFF. As DNA, the CDR3 is TGCGCCAGCAGCTATAGCGGGACGAGCTCCTACAATGAGCAGTTCTTC. J is TRBJ2-1 and V is TRBV5-1; 8 bases line up with TRBD2. The length of the CDR3 is 16 residues. Germline trimming cut 3 bases from V and 0 bases from J; bases unmatched to any gene: 5. CDR1 is SGHRS, CDR2 YFSETQ, per germline. Together with reference TRBV5-1 and TRBJ2-1, the CDR3 gives the full variable domain: KAGVTQTPRYLIKTRGQQVTLSCSPISGHRSVSWYQQTPGQGLQFLFEYFSETQRNKGNFPGRFSGRQFSNSRSEMNVSTLELGDSALYLCASSYSGTSSYNEQFFGPGTRLTVL.

This rearrangement joins TRBV12-3 or TRBV12-4 to TRBJ2-5; no reliable D call. V was clipped by 2 bases and J by 1 base, with 8 bases between them. The CDR3 is 14 residues long. CDR3: CASSLTGVQETQYF. The CDR3 nucleotides read TGTGCCAGCAGTTTAACCGGAGTCCAAGAGACCCAGTACTTC.

This clonotype has more than one count but fewer than ten. The chain is built from TRBV13 and TRBJ1-3; 7 positions agree with TRBD1. The CDR3 length is 12 residues. The trim removed 5 bases at V and 11 bases at J, leaving 6 bases unmatched. Germline assignment: CDR1 PRHDT and CDR2 FYEKMQ (reference sequence). The CDR3 loop reads CASSPRDSAIYF. CDR3 in DNA: TGTGCCAGCAGCCCTCGGGACAGCGCCATATATTTT.

The chain couples TRBV6-5 to TRBJ1-5; 9 positions agree with TRBD1. The CDR3 extends over 18 amino acids. J was trimmed by 3 bases and V by 1 base; bases with no gene match: 10. The germline gives CDR1 MNHEY, CDR2 SVGAGI. The CDR3 loop reads CASSYFPRDRDHNQPQHF. The CDR3 DNA follows: TGTGCCAGCAGTTACTTCCCGAGGGACAGGGACCACAATCAGCCCCAGCATTTT.

The CDR3 reads CAISSLAGGRDEQFF. Written as DNA, the CDR3 is TGTGCCATCAGCTCCCTAGCGGGAGGGCGCGATGAGCAGTTCTTC. V usage is TRBV10-3 and J usage is TRBJ2-1, with 12 bases matching TRBD2. This CDR3 region has 15 residues. CDR1 is ENHRY and CDR2 is SYGVKD in the germline V gene. The trim removed 6 bases at V and 8 bases at J, leaving 8 bases unmatched.

Here the CDR3 DNA reads TGTGCCAGCAGCTTGCGGACCGGGGCAGATACGCAGTATTTT. It specifies CASSLRTGADTQYF. The gene calls are TRBV7-2 and TRBJ2-3, with D possibly matching TRBD2 (5 bases). The germline V gene has CDR1 SGHTA and CDR2 FQGNSA. V was pared by 3 bases and J by 4 bases, with 11 bases between. The CDR3 loop spans 14 amino acids.

This chain links TRBV7-3 with TRBJ2-2, with D possibly being TRBD1 or TRBD2 (6 bases each). From germline, CDR1 is SGHTA and CDR2 FQGTGA. V was cut by 2 bases and J by 2 bases, with 9 bases left in between. The CDR3 runs to 15 residues. The CDR3 DNA is TGTGCCAGCAGCTTATGGGGGGCAAACACCGGGGAGCTGTTTTTT. Protein product: CASSLWGANTGELFF.

The J gene is TRBJ2-7, the V gene TRBV15; D possibly corresponds to TRBD1 (5 bases). The CDR3 has 15 residues. From germline, CDR1 is LNHNV and CDR2 YYDKDF (reference sequence). Between the trimmed V and J ends, which lost 0 bases and 1 base, there was a span of 10 bases. The CDR3 coding sequence is TGTGCCACCAGCAGAGATTCAGGGTTATCCTACGAGCAGTACTTC. Protein product: CATSRDSGLSYEQYF.

This clonotype was seen more than once but under ten times. The chain uses TRBV12-3 or TRBV12-4 and TRBJ2-4; TRBD2 matches at 13 bases. The CDR3 consists of 16 residues. V lost 5 bases and J lost 8; bases outside the gene matches: 9. CDR3 sequence (DNA): TGTGCCAGCAGTCGAGGACTAGCGGGAGTGGGAGACATTCAGTACTTC. Protein sequence: CASSRGLAGVGDIQYF.

This chain connects TRBV5-6 to TRBJ2-1, with D tentatively TRBD2 (6 bases). Germline lookup yields CDR1 SGHDT and CDR2 YYEEEE. The CDR3 is made up of 15 amino acids. The V gene lost 6 bases and the J gene lost 8 bases, with 21 bases spanning the gap. The CDR3 DNA follows: TGTGCCAGCAACAATGCGGGACCCGGTGGAGATGAGCAGTTCTTC. Its translation: CASNNAGPGGDEQFF. Based on the CDR3 plus reference TRBV5-6 and TRBJ2-1, the full variable domain is DAGVTQSPTHLIKTRGQQVTLRCSPKSGHDTVSWYQQALGQGPQFIFQYYEEEERQRGNFPDRFSGHQFPNYSSELNVNALLLGDSALYLCASNNAGPGGDEQFFGPGTRLTVL.